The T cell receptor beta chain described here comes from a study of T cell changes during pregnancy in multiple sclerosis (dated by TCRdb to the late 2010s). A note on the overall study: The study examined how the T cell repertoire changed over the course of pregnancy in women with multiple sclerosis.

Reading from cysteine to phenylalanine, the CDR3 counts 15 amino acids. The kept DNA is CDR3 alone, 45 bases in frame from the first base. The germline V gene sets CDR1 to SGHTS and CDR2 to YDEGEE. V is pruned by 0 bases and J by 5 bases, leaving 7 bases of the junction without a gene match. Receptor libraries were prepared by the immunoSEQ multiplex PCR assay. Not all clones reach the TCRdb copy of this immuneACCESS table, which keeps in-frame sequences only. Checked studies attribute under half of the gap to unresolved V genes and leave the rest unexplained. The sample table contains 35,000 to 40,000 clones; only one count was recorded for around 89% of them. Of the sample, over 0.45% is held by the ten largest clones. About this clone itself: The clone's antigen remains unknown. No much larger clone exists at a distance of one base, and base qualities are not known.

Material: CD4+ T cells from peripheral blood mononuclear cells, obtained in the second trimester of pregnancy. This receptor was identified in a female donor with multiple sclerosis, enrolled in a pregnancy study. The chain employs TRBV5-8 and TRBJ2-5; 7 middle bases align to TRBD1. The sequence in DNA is TGTGCCAGCAGCTTGGGGGACAGCCTGGAGGAGACCCAGTACTTC. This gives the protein CASSLGDSLEETQYF.